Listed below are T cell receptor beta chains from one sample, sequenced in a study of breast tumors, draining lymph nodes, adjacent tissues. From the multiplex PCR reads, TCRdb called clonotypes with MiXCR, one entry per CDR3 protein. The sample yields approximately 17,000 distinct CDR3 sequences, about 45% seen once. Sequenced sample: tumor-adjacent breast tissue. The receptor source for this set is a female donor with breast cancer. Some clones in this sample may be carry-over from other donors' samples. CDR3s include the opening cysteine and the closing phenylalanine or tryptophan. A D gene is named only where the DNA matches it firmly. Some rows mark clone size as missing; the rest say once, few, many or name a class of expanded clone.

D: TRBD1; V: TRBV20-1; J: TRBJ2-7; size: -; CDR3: CSARSLAGQGASEQYF; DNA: TGCAGTGCTAGGTCGCTCGCGGGACAGGGGGCTTCGGAGCAGTACTTC
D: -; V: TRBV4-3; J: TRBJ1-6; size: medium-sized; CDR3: CASSQDLKYSPLHF; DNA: TGCGCCAGCAGCCAAGATTTGAAGTATTCACCCCTCCACTTT
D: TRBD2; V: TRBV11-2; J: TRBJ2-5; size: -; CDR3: CASSSSGKETQYF; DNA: TGTGCCAGCAGCAGTAGCGGGAAGGAGACCCAGTACTTC
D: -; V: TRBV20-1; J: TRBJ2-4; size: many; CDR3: CSARHNRATQGNIQYF; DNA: TGCAGTGCTAGACACAACAGGGCGACCCAAGGGAACATTCAGTACTTC
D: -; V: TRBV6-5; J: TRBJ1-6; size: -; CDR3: CASNPRPNLVRVSPLHF; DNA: TGTGCCAGCAATCCACGTCCGAACCTCGTTAGGGTTTCACCCCTCCACTTT
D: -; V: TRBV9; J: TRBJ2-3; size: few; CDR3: CASSVGGLTLDTQYF; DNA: TGTGCCAGCAGCGTAGGGGGACTCACGCTGGATACGCAGTATTTT
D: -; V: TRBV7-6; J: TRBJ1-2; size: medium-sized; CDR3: CASSSTSSGTSYGYTF; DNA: TGTGCCAGCAGCTCAACCTCATCCGGGACCAGCTATGGCTACACCTTC
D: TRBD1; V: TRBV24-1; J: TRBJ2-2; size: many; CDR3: CATSEEGQGWTGELFF; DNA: TGTGCCACCAGTGAGGAGGGACAGGGTTGGACCGGGGAGCTGTTTTTT
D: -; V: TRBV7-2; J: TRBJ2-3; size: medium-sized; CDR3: CASSYLGGADTQYF; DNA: TGTGCCAGCAGCTACCTAGGGGGAGCAGATACGCAGTATTTT
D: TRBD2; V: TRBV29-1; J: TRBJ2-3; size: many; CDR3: CSVGGLAGGGSTDTQYF; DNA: TGCAGCGTTGGGGGACTAGCGGGGGGTGGTAGCACAGATACGCAGTATTTT
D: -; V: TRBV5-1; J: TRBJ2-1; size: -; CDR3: CASRPSGVSHEQFF; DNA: TGCGCCAGCAGGCCGTCAGGGGTAAGCCATGAGCAGTTCTTC
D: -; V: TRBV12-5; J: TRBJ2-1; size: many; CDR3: CASGLPRPNYEQFF; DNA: TGTGCTAGTGGTTTGCCCCGACCTAATTATGAGCAGTTCTTC
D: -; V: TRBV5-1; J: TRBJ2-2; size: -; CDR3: CASSLEGQTTGELFF; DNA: TGCGCCAGCAGCTTGGAGGGACAAACAACCGGGGAGCTGTTTTTT